The rows below give T cell receptor beta chains drawn from one sample of a study of naive and memory T cell subsets. TCRdb re-derived calls from the UMI-ligation and nested PCR reads in MiXCR, one entry per CDR3 protein. The sample carries 150,000 or so distinct CDR3 sequences, roughly 23% recorded once. Sequencing used naive CD4+ T cells from blood. The receptor source for this set is a human donor in good health. CDR3s include the opening cysteine and the closing phenylalanine or tryptophan. A D gene is named only where the DNA matches it firmly. Only part of the rows carry a size: once, few, many, or a class if the clone is expanded.

V gene	J gene	D gene	clone size	CDR3 protein	CDR3 DNA
TRBV9	TRBJ1-3	.	many	CASSVGNTGPIGNTIYF	TGTGCCAGCAGCGTAGGAAACACAGGGCCGATTGGAAACACCATATATTTT
TRBV3-1	TRBJ2-7	.	few	CASSQLANEQYF	TGTGCCAGCAGCCAACTAGCGAACGAGCAGTACTTC
TRBV2	TRBJ1-5	.	.	CASSGVSNQPQHF	TGTGCCAGCTCCGGGGTGAGCAATCAGCCCCAGCATTTT
TRBV15	TRBJ1-4	.	.	CATSRDTNEKLFF	TGTGCCACCAGCAGAGATACTAATGAAAAACTGTTTTTT
TRBV10-3	TRBJ2-3	TRBD1	few	CAAGQGDTQYF	TGTGCCGCCGGACAGGGAGATACGCAGTATTTT
TRBV19	TRBJ1-5	.	.	CASSNRAWGSQPQHF	TGTGCCAGTAGTAACAGGGCGTGGGGGAGTCAGCCCCAGCATTTT
TRBV20-1	TRBJ1-2	.	.	CSAIFWGAEGYTF	TGCAGTGCTATCTTCTGGGGGGCGGAGGGCTACACCTTC
TRBV11-2	TRBJ2-7	TRBD2	few	CASRWDHSGRVYEQYF	TGTGCCAGCAGATGGGATCATAGCGGGAGGGTGTACGAGCAGTACTTC
TRBV29-1	TRBJ2-7	TRBD2	few	CSVETYGGSYEQYF	TGCAGCGTTGAAACCTATGGCGGGAGCTACGAGCAGTACTTC
TRBV20-1	TRBJ2-5	.	.	CSARTVSGTQYF	TGCAGTGCTAGAACCGTCAGTGGGACCCAGTACTTC
TRBV6-5	TRBJ2-7	.	many	CASRTTGRSEQYF	TGTGCCAGCCGAACGACGGGGCGAAGCGAGCAGTACTTC
TRBV6-1	TRBJ2-1	TRBD1	.	CASVRLDRGNNEQFF	TGTGCCAGCGTCCGGCTAGACAGGGGTAACAATGAGCAGTTCTTC
TRBV14	TRBJ2-1	TRBD1	.	CASSPGQGQYYNEQFF	TGTGCCAGCAGCCCCGGACAGGGACAGTATTACAATGAGCAGTTCTTC
TRBV5-1	TRBJ2-2	TRBD2	few	CASSSPGLATNTGELFF	TGCGCCAGCAGCTCCCCGGGACTAGCGACAAACACCGGGGAGCTGTTTTTT
TRBV11-2	TRBJ2-7	.	few	CASSLSRGGNEQYF	TGTGCCAGCAGCTTAAGCAGGGGTGGCAACGAGCAGTACTTC
TRBV5-1	TRBJ2-1	.	.	CASRLSGLGNEQFF	TGCGCCAGCAGACTATCGGGGTTGGGGAATGAGCAGTTCTTC
TRBV28	TRBJ1-2	.	.	CASSTGGDGYGYTF	TGTGCCAGCAGCACGGGCGGAGATGGTTATGGCTACACCTTC
TRBV5-5	TRBJ2-7	.	.	CASSLEGLANEQYF	TGTGCCAGCAGCTTGGAAGGGCTAGCCAACGAGCAGTACTTC
TRBV15	TRBJ2-7	TRBD1	.	CATSGQGGIGQYF	TGTGCCACCAGCGGACAGGGGGGAATAGGGCAGTACTTC
TRBV5-6	TRBJ2-5	TRBD1	few	CASTLAGGSQETQYF	TGTGCCAGCACCTTGGCAGGGGGTTCTCAAGAGACCCAGTACTTC
TRBV11-2	TRBJ2-7	TRBD2	few	CASSPLGRATVYEQYF	TGTGCCAGCAGCCCCCTGGGGAGGGCAACGGTGTACGAGCAGTACTTC
TRBV30	TRBJ1-1	.	.	CAWSLQPGTEAFF	TGTGCCTGGAGTTTGCAGCCGGGCACTGAAGCTTTCTTT
TRBV28	TRBJ2-7	TRBD2	few	CASSGSGRAPYEQYF	TGTGCCAGCAGTGGCAGCGGGAGGGCCCCCTACGAGCAGTACTTC
TRBV6-5	TRBJ2-5	TRBD2	many	CASRLTAGGSETQYF	TGTGCCAGCAGGCTAACGGCGGGAGGGTCGGAGACCCAGTACTTC
TRBV6-1	TRBJ2-1	.	few	CAIATRGFDEQFF	TGTGCCATCGCGACTAGAGGTTTCGATGAGCAGTTCTTC
TRBV4-3	TRBJ1-5	.	many	CASSQDRNQPQHF	TGCGCCAGCAGCCAAGACAGGAATCAGCCCCAGCATTTT
TRBV24-1	TRBJ2-1	.	few	CATSKSAVEQFF	TGTGCCACCAGTAAAAGTGCGGTTGAGCAGTTCTTC
TRBV15	TRBJ2-1	.	.	CATSATKMTGLRSYNEQFF	TGTGCCACCAGCGCCACTAAGATGACAGGACTACGCTCCTACAATGAGCAGTTCTTC
TRBV6-2/TRBV6-3	TRBJ2-7	TRBD1	.	CASSGQAYEQYF	TGTGCCAGCAGCGGACAGGCCTACGAGCAGTACTTC
TRBV6-1	TRBJ2-6	.	many	CASSALGRVSSGANVLTF	TGTGCCAGCAGTGCCCTGGGCAGGGTGAGCTCTGGGGCCAACGTCCTGACTTTC
TRBV20-1	TRBJ1-1	TRBD1	few	CSVPGQLNTEAFF	TGCAGTGTCCCGGGACAGTTGAACACTGAAGCTTTCTTT